Given below is one TCR beta chain in context. The CDR3 end lies 3 residues beyond the end of the read and is filled in from the germline J gene. Germline V gives CDR1 SGHNT, CDR2 YENEEA. J lost 0 bases, V lost 3 bases, and 3 bases had no gene match. The CDR3 runs 15 residues. The data are from a study of T cells in women clearing cervical HPV infection. Across the whole study: Donors had HPV16-related CIN3 or worse; 2 had invasive cancer. Blood came at first lesion visit for cases, post-clearance for controls.

Average input was about 1.2 ug genomic DNA for immunoSEQ TCR beta CDR3 amplification. Generated by immunoSEQ multiplex PCR, the TCRdb table keeps only in-frame clones and is missing some. This sample's table has around 48,000 clones. Sequenced material: blood buffy coat. The V call is TRBV11-3, the J call TRBJ2-3; 7 bases map to TRBD1. The source of this sequence is a woman aged 18 to 75 with a cervical HPV16 infection that either progressed to CIN3+ or cleared (not recorded which). The CDR3 loop is CASSLGQTSTDTQYF. Incomplete CDR3 DNA: TGTGCCAGCAGCTTGGGACAGACTAGCACAGATACG. The full variable domain, in which reference TRBV11-3 and TRBJ2-3 provide the parts outside the CDR3, is EAGVVQSPRYKIIEKKQPVAFWCNPISGHNTLYWYLQNLGQGPELLIRYENEEAVDDSQLPKDRFSAERLKGVDSTLKIQPAELGDSAVYLCASSLGQTSTDTQYFGPGTRLTVL.